This T cell receptor beta chain was observed in a study of cytomegalovirus exposure and HLA in healthy donors. Study observations and caveats: There were some public TCRs occurring in many donors, but most TCR sequences were rare.

Worth noting for this clone: Its cognate antigen is unknown.

60 Vbeta and 13 Jbeta primers were used in PCR. TCRdb's table, derived via immunoSEQ multiplex PCR, lists solely in-frame clones and lacks some. The sample lists about 150,000 clones; about 75% were seen once. This receptor was obtained from a man aged 55 to 69 in good health and CMV-seronegative. Sequencing used PBMCs.

The CDR3 DNA follows: TGCGCCAGCAGCTTGGGACAGGGGGCCTCTTTGGGCTACACCTTC. Encoded protein: CASSLGQGASLGYTF. This chain uses TRBV5-1 with TRBJ1-2; 10 positions match TRBD1. Germline loops: CDR1 SGHRS, CDR2 YFSETQ. Trimming cost V 0 bases and J 8 bases; bases outside gene matches: 7. This CDR3 has 15 residues.